Below, 21 T cell receptor beta chains from the same sample are listed, as sequenced in a study of a mutant IDH1 vaccine in newly diagnosed glioma. Their cognate antigens are unknown. Libraries were prepared by immunoSEQ multiplex PCR; TCRdb keeps only in-frame clonotypes and omits some of them. The sample records about 38,000 clones, 80% to 90% being singletons. Described time point: week 23, last vaccination. Topical imiquimod was applied with each vaccine dose, which held 300 ug of mutant IDH1 20-mer peptide. Sequenced material: PBMCs, taken from a glioma patient whose treatment included an IDH1 peptide vaccine. The receptor set was obtained from a man aged 35-49 years with glioma.

Details on this clone: The identical CDR3 is also encoded by other nucleotide sequences in the sample. The chain is built from TRBV18 and TRBJ1-4, with D tentatively TRBD1 (5 bases). V lost 1 base to trimming and J lost 5 bases, with 11 bases between them. This CDR3 is 15 amino acids long. The germline V gene encodes CDR1 KGHSH and CDR2 LQKENI. CDR3: CASSPRTGPNEKLFF. CDR3 nucleotides: TGTGCCAGCTCACCACGGACGGGGCCGAATGAAAAACTGTTTTTT.

This clone appeared once. The rearrangement uses TRBV2 and TRBJ2-5, with 7 bases fitting TRBD1. Trimming took 4 bases from V and 4 from J; bases not matched to a gene: 3. Germline lookup yields CDR1 SNHLY and CDR2 FYNNEI. The CDR3 extends over 13 amino acids. The CDR3 bases are TGTGCCAGCAGTGGGGACAGTCGAGAGACCCAGTACTTC. Translation gives CASSGDSRETQYF. Together with reference TRBV2 and TRBJ2-5, the CDR3 gives the full variable domain: EPEVTQTPSHQVTQMGQEVILRCVPISNHLYFYWYRQILGQKVEFLVSFYNNEISEKSEIFDDQFSVERPDGSNFTLKIRSTKLEDSAMYFCASSGDSRETQYFGPGTRLLVL.

This clone was counted once. V is TRBV29-1 and J is TRBJ2-1; a weak D match, TRBD1 (5 bases). The germline CDR1 and CDR2 sequences are SQVTM and ANQGSEA. The CDR3 extends over 16 amino acids. V was pared by 0 bases and J by 1 base, with 13 bases between. The CDR3 nucleotides are TGCAGCGTTGAAGATAACAACAGGCAATCCTACAATGAGCAGTTCTTC. This codes for CSVEDNNRQSYNEQFF.

The chain is built from TRBV2 and TRBJ2-7, with 8 bases matching TRBD2. V was pared by 2 bases and J by 1 base, with 16 bases of the junction left unmatched. The CDR3 loop spans 19 amino acids. From germline, CDR1 is SNHLY and CDR2 FYNNEI. CDR3 protein: CASSEWGVVAGNLSYEQYF. Written as DNA, the CDR3 is TGTGCCAGCAGTGAATGGGGCGTCGTAGCGGGGAATCTGTCCTACGAGCAGTACTTC. Variable domain in full (rest from reference TRBV2 and TRBJ2-7): EPEVTQTPSHQVTQMGQEVILRCVPISNHLYFYWYRQILGQKVEFLVSFYNNEISEKSEIFDDQFSVERPDGSNFTLKIRSTKLEDSAMYFCASSEWGVVAGNLSYEQYFGPGTRLTVT.

V is TRBV4-2 and J is TRBJ2-6, with 9 positions matching TRBD1. V shed 0 bases, J shed 2 bases, and the junction held 5 bases outside the gene matches. This CDR3 spans 18 amino acids. From germline, CDR1 is LGHNA and CDR2 YNFKEQ. CDR3 region: CASSQDGDRVPGANVLTF. The CDR3 region has the DNA TGTGCCAGCAGCCAAGATGGGGACAGGGTCCCTGGGGCCAACGTCCTGACTTTC.

V usage is TRBV6-5 and J usage is TRBJ2-7; D call uncertain. With 6 bases removed from V and 12 bases from J, the gap between germline ends came to 15 bases. The germline V gene has CDR1 MNHEY and CDR2 SVGAGI. The CDR3 is 11 residues long. DNA of the CDR3: TGTGCCAGCAGCCAAGGCGAGTTGAGGTACTTC. Translation gives CASSQGELRYF.

V and J are TRBV2 and TRBJ1-1, with D maybe TRBD1 (5 bases). The V gene lost 6 bases and the J gene lost 1 base, with 12 bases spanning the gap. The length of the CDR3 is 14 residues. CDR1 and CDR2 from the germline V gene are SNHLY and FYNNEI. In nucleotides, the CDR3 is TGTGCCAGCAGCGATAGGGACGGGAACACTGAAGCTTTCTTT. Protein: CASSDRDGNTEAFF.

The V gene is TRBV7-8, the J gene TRBJ1-1; D not resolved. V dropped 1 base and J dropped 8 bases, with 14 bases sitting between them. The V gene's germline CDR1 is SGHVS and CDR2 FQNEAQ. The CDR3 is 14 amino acids. This chain's CDR3 is CASSLVRGASEAFF. In DNA, the CDR3 is TGTGCCAGCAGCTTAGTCCGGGGAGCCTCCGAAGCTTTCTTT.

The rearrangement links TRBV29-1 to TRBJ2-3; the match to TRBD2 covers 13 bases. Trimming removed 6 bases from V and 2 bases from J; junction bases left unmatched: 8. CDR1 is SQVTM, CDR2 ANQGSEA, per germline. This CDR3 is 16 amino acids long. The CDR3: CSVSGLAGAYTDTQYF. CDR3 DNA sequence: TGCAGCGTCTCCGGACTAGCGGGGGCATACACAGATACGCAGTATTTT.

The chain links TRBV7-2 to TRBJ2-2; D is possibly TRBD1 or TRBD2 (6 bases each). The germline V and J ends were trimmed by 4 bases and 3 bases, with 15 bases remaining between them. Looked up from germline, CDR1 is SGHTA and CDR2 is FQGNSA. The CDR3 runs 16 residues. The CDR3 DNA reads as TGTGCCAGCAGCTCGTTTTCGGGGGCGGACACCGGGGAGCTGTTTTTT. Amino acid sequence: CASSSFSGADTGELFF. The full variable domain, completed using reference TRBV7-2 and TRBJ2-2, is GAGVSQSPSNKVTEKGKDVELRCDPISGHTALYWYRQSLGQGLEFLIYFQGNSAPDKSGLPSDRFSAERTGGSVSTLTIQRTQQEDSAVYLCASSSFSGADTGELFFGEGSRLTVL.

The chain is built from TRBV9 and TRBJ2-3; 15 nucleotides align to TRBD2. With 3 bases clipped from V and 0 bases from J, the junction kept 5 bases outside the gene matches. CDR3 length: 18 amino acids. CDR1 SGDLS and CDR2 YYNGEE come from the germline V gene. The CDR3 sequence: CASSGGLAGGPSTDTQYF. DNA of the CDR3: TGTGCCAGCAGCGGCGGACTAGCGGGAGGGCCTAGCACAGATACGCAGTATTTT.

J is TRBJ1-3 and V is TRBV7-2; D ambiguous. Germline values: CDR1 SGHTA, CDR2 FQGNSA. Trimming stripped 4 bases from V and 0 bases from J, with 13 bases between. The CDR3 is made up of 16 amino acids. The CDR3 reads CASSSTAFNSGNTIYF. In DNA form, the CDR3 reads TGTGCCAGCAGCTCTACCGCCTTCAACTCTGGAAACACCATATATTTT.

The CDR3: CASSLQVGSYEQYF. The CDR3 DNA follows: TGTGCCAGCAGTTTACAGGTGGGATCCTACGAGCAGTACTTC. V usage is TRBV27 and J usage is TRBJ2-7; no clear D. The V end lost 2 bases, the J end lost 1 base, and 9 bases lay between the germline ends. Germline CDR1 MNHEY, CDR2 SMNVEV (reference sequence). The CDR3 contains 14 residues.

This clone has a handful of counts. This chain joins TRBV18 and TRBJ2-2, with D possibly matching TRBD2 (5 bases). The CDR3 is 16 residues long. V lost 4 bases and J lost 2, with 14 bases in between. Looked up from germline, CDR1 is KGHSH and CDR2 is LQKENI. This chain's CDR3 is CASSRRSSGNTGELFF. In DNA, the CDR3 is TGTGCCAGCTCACGACGGAGTTCGGGAAACACCGGGGAGCTGTTTTTT.

V gene TRBV30 combines with J gene TRBJ1-6, with 8 bases aligning to TRBD1. Unmatched junction bases numbered 5, after V lost 3 bases and J lost 7 bases. The CDR3 is made up of 14 amino acids. Germline values: CDR1 GTSNPN, CDR2 SVGIG (reference sequence). The CDR3: CAWRGTGGNSPLHF. The CDR3 region has the DNA TGTGCCTGGAGGGGAACAGGGGGGAATTCACCCCTCCACTTT.

This chain joins TRBV7-8 and TRBJ1-2; weak D call: TRBD1 (5 bases). This CDR3 has 16 amino acids. Looked up from germline, CDR1 is SGHVS and CDR2 is FQNEAQ. With 5 bases removed from V and 1 base from J, the gap between germline ends came to 17 bases. The chain's CDR3 is CASSLAGGVRNYGYTF. As DNA, the CDR3 is TGTGCCAGCAGCCTGGCGGGGGGAGTACGTAACTATGGCTACACCTTC. Filled out from reference TRBV7-8 and TRBJ1-2, the complete variable domain reads GAGVSQSPRYKVAKRGQDVALRCDPISGHVSLFWYQQALGQGPEFLTYFQNEAQLDKSGLPSDRFFAERPEGSVSTLKIQRTQQEDSAVYLCASSLAGGVRNYGYTFGSGTRLTVV.

The chain joins TRBV6-5 to TRBJ1-1; tentatively, D is TRBD1 (5 bases). CDR1 is MNHEY, CDR2 SVGAGI, per germline. Trimming shortened V by 7 bases and J by 1 base, and 13 bases separated the two germline ends. The CDR3 runs 14 residues. CDR3 nucleotides: TGTGCCAGCACCCAGAGACAGCAGAACACTGAAGCTTTCTTT. Its protein product is CASTQRQQNTEAFF.

The chain has TRBV4-2 and TRBJ1-4, with TRBD1 as a possible D gene (6 bases). V was pared by 4 bases and J by 8 bases, with 8 bases between. CDR1 is LGHNA, CDR2 YNFKEQ, per germline. The CDR3 contains 12 residues. CDR3: CASSRTDEKLFF. CDR3 sequence (DNA): TGTGCCAGCAGCCGGACAGACGAAAAACTGTTTTTT.

This chain uses TRBV7-2 with TRBJ2-2, with a weak D call TRBD1 (6 bases). V lost 5 bases to trimming and J lost 5 bases, with 15 bases between them. The CDR3 is 15 residues long. Germline loops: CDR1 SGHTA, CDR2 FQGNSA. The CDR3 here is CASSHSSGVTGELFF. For the CDR3, the DNA is TGTGCCAGCAGCCATTCTTCAGGGGTGACCGGGGAGCTGTTTTTT.

This chain connects TRBV6-5 to TRBJ1-1; 7 bases match TRBD1. CDR3 length equals 16 residues. The germline V gene encodes CDR1 MNHEY and CDR2 SVGAGI. After removal of 2 bases from V and 0 bases from J, the junction contained 6 bases not matched to a gene. CDR3 in amino acids: CASSYTWGQMNTEAFF. Here the CDR3 DNA reads TGTGCCAGCAGTTACACGTGGGGACAGATGAACACTGAAGCTTTCTTT.

V is TRBV28 and J is TRBJ1-5, with 7 bases aligning to TRBD1. The CDR3 extends over 14 amino acids. Germline CDR1 MDHEN, CDR2 SYDVKM. V lost 5 bases and J lost 5; bases outside the gene matches: 6. DNA of the CDR3: TGTGCCAGCAGTCCACGGACAGGATATCAGCCCCAGCATTTT. Translating gives CASSPRTGYQPQHF.